Listed below are T cell receptor beta chains from one sample, sequenced in a study of CD8+ T cells in alopecia areata. TCRdb's copy holds only in-frame clones and misses some; the assay was immunoSEQ multiplex PCR. The repertoire holds fewer than 250,000 clones, with roughly three fifths as singletons. The material sequenced was CD4+ T cells sorted from blood, taken around week 50, from a patient treated with tofacitinib. The receptors originated from a human donor with alopecia areata. Both conserved end residues are part of each CDR3. Fields, in order: clone size, J gene, V gene, D gene, CDR3 DNA, CDR3 protein. A D gene is named only where the DNA matches it firmly. Size tells how often a clone was seen (once, few, many) or the class of an expanded clone, and some rows leave it out.

-	TRBJ1-6	TRBV7-2	-	TGTGCCAGCGATTCGCGGACAGCTTATAATTCACCCCTCCACTTT	CASDSRTAYNSPLHF
few	TRBJ2-7	TRBV29-1	-	TGCAGCGTCCGGACAGGACTAGCTCGAGAGCAGTACTTC	CSVRTGLAREQYF
few	TRBJ2-1	TRBV7-2	-	TGTGCCAGCAGCTTAGTAACAGGGAATAATGAGCAGTTCTTC	CASSLVTGNNEQFF
-	TRBJ1-6	TRBV27	-	TGTGCCAGCAGTAAACAGGCGCAGCCCCTCCACTTT	CASSKQAQPLHF
few	TRBJ2-3	TRBV2	-	TGTGCCAGCAGTGATCCAGGAAATACGCAGTATTTT	CASSDPGNTQYF
-	TRBJ2-3	TRBV29-1	-	TGCAGCGTTGAGCAGGGAGTAGGCGCTGGAAATACGCAGTATTTT	CSVEQGVGAGNTQYF
-	TRBJ1-1	TRBV30	-	TGTGCCTGGAAGCAGGGAGTCGGGGACACTGAAGCTTTCTTT	CAWKQGVGDTEAFF
-	TRBJ1-6	TRBV30	-	TGTGCCTGGAGTGTTAGGGGAGTGGCCCTCCACTTT	CAWSVRGVALHF
many	TRBJ2-1	TRBV7-2	-	TGTGCCAGCAGCTTAGAGTTGGTGCCCCAAGGAGAGCAGTTCTTC	CASSLELVPQGEQFF
-	TRBJ2-7	TRBV7-2	-	TGTGCCAGCAGCTTTAGCAGGAGCTCCTACGAGCAGTACTTC	CASSFSRSSYEQYF
-	TRBJ1-1	TRBV4-2	-	TGTGCCAGCAGCTCCTCGTCGATAGGGAGGAACACTGAAGCTTTCTTT	CASSSSSIGRNTEAFF
-	TRBJ2-3	TRBV4-3	-	TGCGCCAGCAGCCAAGTAGCTAGCGAGACGCAGTATTTT	CASSQVASETQYF
-	TRBJ1-1	TRBV30	-	TGTGCCTGGAGTGGACTTACGAACACTGAAGCTTTCTTT	CAWSGLTNTEAFF
few	TRBJ1-2	TRBV18	TRBD1	TGTGCCAGCTCACCACCGGTAACAGGGGCAAATGGCTACACCTTC	CASSPPVTGANGYTF
-	TRBJ1-1	TRBV7-2	TRBD1	TGTGCCAGCAGAAAGGACAGGGGGGGCACTGAAGCTTTCTTT	CASRKDRGGTEAFF
-	TRBJ2-1	TRBV15	-	TGTGCCACCAGCAGTTCTAAGCATAGGGTCAATGAGCAGTTCTTC	CATSSSKHRVNEQFF
-	TRBJ1-2	TRBV29-1	-	TGCAGCGTTGATCTGGGGTTGTATGGCTACACCTTC	CSVDLGLYGYTF
-	TRBJ1-2	TRBV9	TRBD1	TGTGCCAGCAGCGTAAGCGGACAGGGGGTGTACTATGGCTACACCTTC	CASSVSGQGVYYGYTF
few	TRBJ2-3	TRBV6-5	-	TGTGCCAGCAGTTACTCTATGTGGGGGTGGACAGATACGCAGTATTTT	CASSYSMWGWTDTQYF
-	TRBJ1-5	TRBV30	-	TGTGCCTGGAGTTTGACGGATAATCAGCCCCAGCATTTT	CAWSLTDNQPQHF
-	TRBJ1-1	TRBV25-1	-	TGTGCCAGCAGTATGAAGGGGAACACTGAAGCTTTCTTT	CASSMKGNTEAFF
-	TRBJ2-7	TRBV19	-	TGTGCCATCCTCCGGCACGAGCAGTACTTC	CAILRHEQYF
few	TRBJ2-1	TRBV10-3	-	TGTGCCATCAGTGAGTCGGCCGAGCTTGGGGAGCAGTTCTTC	CAISESAELGEQFF
-	TRBJ1-1	TRBV2	-	TGTGCCAGCAGTGAGTACACTGAAGCTTTCTTT	CASSEYTEAFF
-	TRBJ1-1	TRBV7-2	-	TGTGCCAGCAGCTTTCTGAACACTGAAGCTTTCTTT	CASSFLNTEAFF
-	TRBJ2-2	TRBV27	-	TGTGCCAGCAGTTTCGGATGGCGGGTGAACACCGGGGAGCTGTTTTTT	CASSFGWRVNTGELFF
-	TRBJ2-3	TRBV30	TRBD1	TGTGCCGGCGACAGGGGGCTGAGCACAGATACGCAGTATTTT	CAGDRGLSTDTQYF
-	TRBJ1-2	TRBV25-1	-	TGTGCCAGCAGTGAGACCGACTATGGCTACACCTTC	CASSETDYGYTF
-	TRBJ1-1	TRBV4-3	-	TGCGCCAGCAGCCAAGATAACACACCGAACACTGAAGCTTTCTTT	CASSQDNTPNTEAFF
once	TRBJ2-1	TRBV2	TRBD2	TGTGCCAGCAGATCCGGGACTAACTGGGAGCAGTTCTTC	CASRSGTNWEQFF
few	TRBJ2-2	TRBV2	-	TGTGCCAGCAGTACCGGGACAAACACCGGGGAGCTGTTTTTT	CASSTGTNTGELFF
-	TRBJ2-1	TRBV6-5	TRBD2	TGTGCCAGCAGCCTCAGCGGGGGGGCCTACAATGAGCAGTTCTTC	CASSLSGGAYNEQFF
-	TRBJ2-3	TRBV30	-	TGTGCCTGGATCCCCACGGGGGAGTTACGTACGCAGTATTTT	CAWIPTGELRTQYF
-	TRBJ2-7	TRBV2	TRBD2	TGTGCCAGCAGTGGAGCGGGGGGTCCATCCTACGAGCAGTACTTC	CASSGAGGPSYEQYF
-	TRBJ2-5	TRBV29-1	TRBD1	TGCAGCCTAACGACAGGGGTTGAGACCCAGTACTTC	CSLTTGVETQYF
-	TRBJ2-2	TRBV27	TRBD2	TGTGCCAGCACGGGGGGAAACACCGGGGAGCTGTTTTTT	CASTGGNTGELFF
-	TRBJ2-1	TRBV7-2	-	TGTGCCAGCAGCTCCCGCGGAGGGTTTGCCAATGAGCAGTTCTTC	CASSSRGGFANEQFF
-	TRBJ2-6	TRBV19	-	TGTGCCAGTAGGGACAGAACTGGGGCCAACGTCCTGACTTTC	CASRDRTGANVLTF
-	TRBJ2-1	TRBV5-1	TRBD1	TGCGCCAGCAGCTTGGGAGGGACAGAATACAATGAGCAGTTCTTC	CASSLGGTEYNEQFF
-	TRBJ2-2	TRBV7-7	-	TGTGCCAGCAGCTTATCGGGCACCGGGGAGCTGTTTTTT	CASSLSGTGELFF
-	TRBJ1-2	TRBV30	TRBD1	TGTGCCTGGAGTGTAGGGGACAGGCGTAACTATGGCTACACCTTC	CAWSVGDRRNYGYTF
-	TRBJ1-5	TRBV29-1	-	TGCAGCGTCGCAGAGAATAGCAATCAGCCCCAGCATTTT	CSVAENSNQPQHF
-	TRBJ1-5	TRBV15	-	TGTGCCACCAGCAGAGGGGGGGGCAATCAGCCCCAGCATTTT	CATSRGGGNQPQHF
few	TRBJ1-6	TRBV6-5	-	TGTGCCAGCAGTGAAGTAGGGAAAAATTCACCCCTCCACTTT	CASSEVGKNSPLHF